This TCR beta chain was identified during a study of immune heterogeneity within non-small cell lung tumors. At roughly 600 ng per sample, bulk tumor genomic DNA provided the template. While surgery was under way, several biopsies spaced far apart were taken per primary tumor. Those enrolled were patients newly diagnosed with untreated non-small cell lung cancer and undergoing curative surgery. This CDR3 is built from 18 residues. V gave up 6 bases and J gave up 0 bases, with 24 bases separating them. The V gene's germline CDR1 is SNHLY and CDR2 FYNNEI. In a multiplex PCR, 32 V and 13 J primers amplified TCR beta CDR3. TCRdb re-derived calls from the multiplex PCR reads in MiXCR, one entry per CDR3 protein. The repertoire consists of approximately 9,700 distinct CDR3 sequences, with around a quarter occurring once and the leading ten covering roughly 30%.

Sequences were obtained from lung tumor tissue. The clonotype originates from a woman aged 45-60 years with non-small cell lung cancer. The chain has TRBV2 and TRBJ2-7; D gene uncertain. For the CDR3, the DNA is TGTGCCAGCAGCGTAGGGCCCCTACAAGGGTTGGGCTCCTACGAGCAGTACTTC. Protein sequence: CASSVGPLQGLGSYEQYF.